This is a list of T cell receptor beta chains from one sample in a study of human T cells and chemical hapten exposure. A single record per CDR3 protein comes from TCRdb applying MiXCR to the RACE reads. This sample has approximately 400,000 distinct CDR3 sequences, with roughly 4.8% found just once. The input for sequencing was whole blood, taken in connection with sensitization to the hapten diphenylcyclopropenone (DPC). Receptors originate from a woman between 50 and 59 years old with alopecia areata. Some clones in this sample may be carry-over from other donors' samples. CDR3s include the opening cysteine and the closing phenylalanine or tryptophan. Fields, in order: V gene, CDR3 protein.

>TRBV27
CASRRGTDGNQPQHF
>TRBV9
CASSGTNNEQFF
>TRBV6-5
CASSYLGQGESEAFF
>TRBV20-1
CSAGGAHGYTF
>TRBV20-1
CSASGLSYEQYF
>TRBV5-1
CASSLGAGGIDTQYF
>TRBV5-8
CASSQGVSLNTEAFF
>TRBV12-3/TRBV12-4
CASSFTGFWPLHF
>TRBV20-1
CSATMTSGDHQETQYF
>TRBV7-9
CASSSPGGTEAFF
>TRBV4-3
CASSQTTGGTSHNEQFF
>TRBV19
CASSISGPSYEQYF
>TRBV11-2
CASSLQPGVTNEKLFF
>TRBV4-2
CASSQDRNQPQHF
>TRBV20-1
CSAKTSGRVYEQYF
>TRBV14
CASSPRTATYEQYF
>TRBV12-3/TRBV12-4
CASSLTGPDNEQFF
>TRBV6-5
CASSYYGTGTDTQYF
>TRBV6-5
CASSYFAPYSNQPQHF
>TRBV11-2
CASSSPVVVYEQFF
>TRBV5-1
CASSLNAADQPQHF
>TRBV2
CASRADGEDTQYF
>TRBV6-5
CASSYFHPVGANVLTF
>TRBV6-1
CASSVSARGYDEAFF
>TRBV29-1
CSVALWLTGDPTNEKLFF
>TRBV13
CASSYQAPQETQYF
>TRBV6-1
CASSPLPGRGEDTIYF
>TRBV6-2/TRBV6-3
CASSSPLAGGRRNEQFF
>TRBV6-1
CASRAQGASYGYTF
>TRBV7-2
CASSSSPGIYGYTF
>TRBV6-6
CASSYSSAGANTEAFF
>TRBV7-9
CASSPGGSANEKLFF
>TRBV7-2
CASSTGLLSQYF
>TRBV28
CASSLGQASTDTQYF
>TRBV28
CASKRLAGAHEQYF
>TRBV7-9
CASSFLAGEEQFF
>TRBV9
CASSALSGRDNEQFF
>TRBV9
CASSVIPSQDARGTPLHF
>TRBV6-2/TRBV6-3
CASSSLRSLYGYTF
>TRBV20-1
CSASGLQIADTQYF
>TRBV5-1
CASSLEGQVNLYGYTF
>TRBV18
CASSPRMNTEAFF